Shown below are 15 T cell receptor beta chains from a single sample sequenced in a study of blood T cell repertoires in COVID-19. Profiling relied on immunoSEQ multiplex PCR, and the TCRdb table lists in-frame clones only, not all of them. Of approximately 150,000 clones in the sample, about 86% were seen once. Sequencing was carried out using peripheral blood. The receptor source for this set is a woman aged 80 or over with acute or convalescent COVID-19.

The chain couples TRBV5-3 to TRBJ2-1; possibly TRBD2 for D (6 bases). TRBV5-3 is marked as an open reading frame, function uncertain. The CDR3 contains 15 residues. V lost 0 bases to trimming and J lost 4 bases, with 11 bases between them. The chain's CDR3 is CARSLGIADYNEQFF. The CDR3 region has the DNA TGTGCCAGAAGCTTGGGAATAGCGGATTACAATGAGCAGTTCTTC.

The rearrangement links TRBV5-4 to TRBJ2-7; D is perhaps TRBD2 (5 bases). The CDR3 sequence is 16 residues long. Germline V lookup: CDR1 SGHNT, CDR2 YYREEE (reference sequence). Trimming stripped 2 bases from V and 2 bases from J, with 17 bases between. CDR3 loop: CASSLFRGSETYEQYF. The CDR3, as DNA: TGTGCCAGCAGCTTATTTCGGGGTAGCGAGACCTACGAGCAGTACTTC.

This clone has only a few counts. This chain connects TRBV5-8 to TRBJ2-7; possibly TRBD1 for D (5 bases). Trimming took off 7 bases at V and 1 base at J, with 21 bases between the two ends. Per the germline V gene, CDR1 is SGHTS and CDR2 is YDEGEE. The CDR3 contains 16 residues. The CDR3 DNA is TGTGCCAGCTCACCGCGCCAGGGAATTGGGTCCTACGAGCAGTACTTC. This gives the protein CASSPRQGIGSYEQYF.

The chain links TRBV27 to TRBJ2-3; 7 positions match TRBD2. This CDR3 has 15 residues. CDR1 and CDR2 from the germline V gene are MNHEY and SMNVEV (reference sequence). Losses at the gene ends were 1 base for V and 2 bases for J; bases not matched to a gene: 3. In DNA, the CDR3 is TGTGCCAGCAGTTTATGGGAGGGCGTCACAGATACGCAGTATTTT. Amino acid sequence: CASSLWEGVTDTQYF.

V is TRBV10-3 and J is TRBJ2-7; a weak D match, TRBD1 (6 bases). This CDR3 is 13 amino acids long. V was shortened by 3 bases and J by 2 bases, with 8 bases between the two germline ends. Germline V gives CDR1 ENHRY, CDR2 SYGVKD. CDR3 sequence: CAISETGTYEQYF. The CDR3 DNA follows: TGTGCCATCAGTGAAACAGGGACCTACGAGCAGTACTTC.

The rearrangement links TRBV30 to TRBJ1-1, with no clear D. V was pared by 8 bases and J by 5 bases, with 15 bases between. The CDR3 consists of 12 residues. The germline V gene encodes CDR1 GTSNPN and CDR2 SVGIG (reference sequence). As DNA, the CDR3 is TGTGCCCTCTCGGGAGTGACTACTGAAGCTTTCTTT. Protein sequence: CALSGVTTEAFF.

The rearrangement uses TRBV7-2 and TRBJ2-4; tentative D call: TRBD1 (6 bases). Germline assignment: CDR1 SGHTA and CDR2 FQGNSA. Trimming pared 5 bases from V and 1 base from J, leaving 15 bases between. The CDR3 is 16 residues long. The DNA of the CDR3 is TGTGCCAGCAGCGGCCAGAGGGGGAAGGCCAAAAACATTCAGTACTTC. Translation: CASSGQRGKAKNIQYF.

V usage is TRBV7-2 and J usage is TRBJ1-5; TRBD1 aligns across 7 bases. With V trimmed by 1 base and J by 3 bases, 3 bases remained unmatched. Germline-derived CDR1 and CDR2 are SGHTA and FQGNSA. The CDR3 runs to 15 residues. CDR3 sequence: CASSLGGTANQPQHF. CDR3 DNA: TGTGCCAGCAGCTTAGGGGGGACAGCCAATCAGCCCCAGCATTTT.

The V and J genes are TRBV12-3 or TRBV12-4 and TRBJ2-5; D unclear. The CDR3 contains 13 residues. V dropped 1 base and J dropped 5 bases, with 8 bases sitting between them. CDR3 residues: CASSLGLGETQYF. The CDR3 DNA reads as TGTGCCAGCAGTTTAGGTCTCGGGGAGACCCAGTACTTC.

The chain couples TRBV24-1 to TRBJ1-2, with a possible D match to TRBD1 (5 bases). V was shortened by 4 bases and J by 8 bases, with 13 bases between the two germline ends. Germline V CDR1 and CDR2: KGHDR, SFDVKD. The CDR3 contains 13 residues. This chain's CDR3 is CATSETVATGYTF. CDR3 bases: TGTGCCACCAGTGAGACAGTAGCCACGGGCTACACCTTC.

The V gene is TRBV6-5, the J gene TRBJ1-2; D possibly corresponds to TRBD1 (5 bases). V lost 7 bases and J 7 bases, leaving 16 bases between the germline ends. Per germline, CDR1 MNHEY and CDR2 SVGAGI. This CDR3 comprises 13 residues. The DNA for the CDR3 is TGTGCCAGCATTGGTCGGGGGTGGTCTGGCTACACCTTC. Translating gives CASIGRGWSGYTF.

This clone was detected only once. The rearrangement uses TRBV6-5 and TRBJ2-4; 7 nucleotides match TRBD1. The ends lost 6 bases at V and 5 bases at J; junction bases unmatched: 7. CDR3 length equals 14 residues. Germline CDR1 MNHEY, CDR2 SVGAGI. The CDR3 sequence is CASRIDRVENIQYF. CDR3 coding DNA: TGTGCCAGCAGGATAGACAGGGTGGAAAACATTCAGTACTTC.

A few counts support this clone. The rearrangement uses TRBV29-1 and TRBJ1-1, with D possibly being TRBD1 (5 bases). Germline V gene data show CDR1 as SQVTM and CDR2 as ANQGSEA. Trimming removed 2 bases at V and 5 bases at J, with 15 bases between. The CDR3 is made up of 14 amino acids. The CDR3 coding sequence is TGCAGCGTTGAACTAACTCGTCAGGGTACTGAAGCTTTCTTT. Protein product: CSVELTRQGTEAFF.

This chain joins TRBV15 and TRBJ1-4, with TRBD1 as a possible D gene (6 bases). Germline CDR1 and CDR2: LNHNV and YYDKDF (reference sequence). The germline V and J ends were trimmed by 2 bases and 6 bases, with 10 bases remaining between them. The CDR3 has 14 amino acids. For the CDR3, the DNA is TGTGCCACCAGCAGAACAGGGAAGCATGAAAAACTGTTTTTT. Translating it yields CATSRTGKHEKLFF.

The chain recombines TRBV19 with TRBJ2-7; D perhaps matches TRBD2 (6 bases). The CDR3 extends over 14 amino acids. The germline V gene has CDR1 LNHDA and CDR2 SQIVND (reference sequence). Deletions cut 5 bases from V and 0 bases from J, with 11 bases between. DNA of the CDR3: TGTGCCAGTAGTTCCGGGACTGCCTCCTACGAGCAGTACTTC. This translates into CASSSGTASYEQYF.